This T cell receptor (beta chain) was observed in a study of read filtering for tumor transcriptome and immune sequencing. In the study overall: The cohort had over 16 men and about 15 women aged about 45 to 80, mean roughly 65 years. Per sample, TCR-region reads ranged about 3.5 to 11 million by IR-seq, roughly 75 to 1,400 by RNA-seq.

V gave up 3 bases and J gave up 7 bases, with 21 bases separating them. The CDR3 runs 16 residues. Germline V gives CDR1 SGHAT, CDR2 FQNNGV. Sampling of bone marrow took place during active disease in every patient. Molecular barcoded adaptors covering alpha/delta and beta/gamma chains were used on 400 to 450 ng RNA. Via MiXCR, TCRdb re-called the reads, giving one row per CDR3 protein. The repertoire consists of under 25,000 distinct CDR3 sequences, with approximately 13% occurring once and the leading ten covering more than 60%. As for this clonotype: It differs at one base from a far larger clone, so likely a read error.

The V gene is TRBV11-2, the J gene TRBJ1-1, with unresolved D. Sequenced sample: a population of CD138-negative cells sorted from bone marrow. The source of this sequence is a donor aged 40 or over with multiple myeloma. The DNA of the CDR3 is TGTGCCAGCAGCTTCGCCATCTCCCCCGGAGGAGGTGAAGCTTTCTTT. It encodes CASSFAISPGGGEAFF.